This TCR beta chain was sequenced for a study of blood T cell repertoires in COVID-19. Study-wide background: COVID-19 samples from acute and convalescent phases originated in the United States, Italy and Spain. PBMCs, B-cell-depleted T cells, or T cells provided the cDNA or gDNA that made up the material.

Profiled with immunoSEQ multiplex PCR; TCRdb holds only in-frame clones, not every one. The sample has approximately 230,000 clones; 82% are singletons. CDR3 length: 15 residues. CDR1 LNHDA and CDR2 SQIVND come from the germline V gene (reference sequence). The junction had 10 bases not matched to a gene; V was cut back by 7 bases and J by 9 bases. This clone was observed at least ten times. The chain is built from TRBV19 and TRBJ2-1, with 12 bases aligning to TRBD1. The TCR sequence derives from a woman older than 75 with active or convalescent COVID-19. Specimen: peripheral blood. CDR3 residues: CASKAGTGGRVEQFF. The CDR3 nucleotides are TGTGCCAGTAAGGCCGGGACAGGGGGCCGTGTTGAGCAGTTCTTC.